The T cell receptor (beta chain) under discussion was sequenced for a study of blood T cell repertoires in COVID-19. Study in general: COVID-19 samples, acute and convalescent, were from the United States, Italy and Spain.

The CDR3 spans 14 residues. V lost 5 bases, J lost 6 bases, and 11 bases lay in between. CDR1 and CDR2 (germline): SEHNR, FQNEAQ (reference sequence). Each participant's cohort was designated according to participant-reported clinical history. In the original workflow: The assay estimated nucleated cells by amplifying reference gene primers. Using immunoSEQ multiplex PCR, the repertoire was profiled, and TCRdb retains in-frame clones only, with some absent. The V and J calls and clone size are taken from that table; D and trimming were inferred from the DNA. This repertoire shows roughly 300,000 clones, approximately 86% found once; its top ten account for 3.5% to 4.5%.

This chain connects TRBV7-9 to TRBJ1-6; tentatively, D is TRBD1 (5 bases). The TCR sequence derives from a woman in her thirties or forties with acute COVID-19. The sequenced sample consisted of PBMCs or T cells enriched from blood (not recorded which). CDR3: CASSPPGGNSPLHF. The CDR3 DNA sequence: TGTGCCAGCAGCCCCCCCGGGGGTAATTCACCCCTCCACTTT.